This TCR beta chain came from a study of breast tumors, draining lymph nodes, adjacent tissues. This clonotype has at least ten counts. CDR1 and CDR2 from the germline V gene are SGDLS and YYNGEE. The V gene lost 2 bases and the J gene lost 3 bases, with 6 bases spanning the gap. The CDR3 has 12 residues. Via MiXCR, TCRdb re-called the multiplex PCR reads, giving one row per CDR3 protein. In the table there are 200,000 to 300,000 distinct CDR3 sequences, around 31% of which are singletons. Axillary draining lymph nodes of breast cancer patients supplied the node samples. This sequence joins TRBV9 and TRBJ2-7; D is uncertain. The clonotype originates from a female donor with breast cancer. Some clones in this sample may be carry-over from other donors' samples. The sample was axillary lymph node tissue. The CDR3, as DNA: TGTGCCAGCAGCGTCGGCGACTACGAGCAGTACTTC. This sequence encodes CASSVGDYEQYF.